This T cell receptor beta chain comes out of a study of regulatory T cells in long-lasting Graves disease. This CDR3 region has 15 residues. Germline V CDR1 and CDR2: SGHTA, FQGNSA. The trim removed 5 bases at V and 3 bases at J, leaving 3 bases unmatched. In building TCR beta libraries, iRepertoire HTBI primers were used together with Arm-PCR of CDR3 regions. TCRdb redid the calling of the multiplex PCR reads with MiXCR, one entry per CDR3 protein. Here the sample spans 250,000 to 400,000 distinct CDR3 sequences, over 15% being singletons. This clonotype has at least ten counts. As for time point: newly diagnosed GD, antithyroid drugs for less than 3 months. TCR sequences were obtained from RNA taken from PBMCs.

The genes are TRBV7-2 and TRBJ2-5; TRBD2 matches 13 bases. This receptor was obtained from a female donor with Graves disease. This specimen was peripheral blood mononuclear cells (PBMCs), taken at new diagnosis, from a patient treated with antithyroid drugs. In DNA, the CDR3 is TGTGCCAGCAGCACAACTAGCGGGAGGGAAGAGACCCAGTACTTC. Encoded protein: CASSTTSGREETQYF.